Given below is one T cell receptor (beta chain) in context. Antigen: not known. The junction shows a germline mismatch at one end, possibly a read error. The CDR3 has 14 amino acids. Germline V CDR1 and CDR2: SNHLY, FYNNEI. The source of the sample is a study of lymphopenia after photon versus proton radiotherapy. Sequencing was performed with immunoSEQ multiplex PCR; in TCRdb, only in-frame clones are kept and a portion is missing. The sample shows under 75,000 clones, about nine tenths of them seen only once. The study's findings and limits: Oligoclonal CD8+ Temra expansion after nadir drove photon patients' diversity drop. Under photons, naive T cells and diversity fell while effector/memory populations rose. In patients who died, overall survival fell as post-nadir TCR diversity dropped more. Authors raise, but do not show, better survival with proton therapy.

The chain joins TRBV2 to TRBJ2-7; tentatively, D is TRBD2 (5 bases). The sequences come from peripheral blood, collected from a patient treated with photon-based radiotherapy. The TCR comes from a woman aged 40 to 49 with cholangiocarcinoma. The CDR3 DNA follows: TGTGCCAGCAGTGGTCAGCGGCTCTCCGACGAGCAGTACTTC. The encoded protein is CASSGQRLSDEQYF.